These 18 T cell receptor beta chains were all obtained from the same sample, sequenced in a study of Ad26.COV2.S vaccination and SARS-CoV-2 variants. Treatment defined: 19 received Ad26.COV2.S at low or high dose, single or two shots; 5 received placebo; per-sample allocation not given. Vaccine and placebo recipients were sampled on day 63 after the first injection. Only in-frame clones appear in the TCRdb table, and some are missing; sequencing was by immunoSEQ multiplex PCR. The sample consists of about 350,000 clones, roughly 84% of them appearing once. The sequencing used peripheral blood, collected in a trial of Ad26.COV2.S vaccine versus placebo. The receptors come from a person aged 18-60 years who received the Ad26.COV2.S COVID-19 vaccine or a placebo.

The V and J genes are TRBV12-3 or TRBV12-4 and TRBJ2-7, with a possible D match to TRBD1 (5 bases). Trimming stripped 5 bases from V and 12 bases from J, with 17 bases between. There are 12 residues in the CDR3. Written as DNA, the CDR3 is TGTGCCAGCAGTCTACAGGACGGTACGGTGTACTTC. Translation: CASSLQDGTVYF.

The chain couples TRBV7-9 to TRBJ1-5; D is uncertain. Trimming shortened V by 4 bases and J by 6 bases, and 13 bases separated the two germline ends. The CDR3 runs 14 residues. Germline V gene data show CDR1 as SEHNR and CDR2 as FQNEAQ (reference sequence). CDR3 amino acids: CASSSAGVTQPQHF. CDR3 DNA: TGTGCCAGCAGCTCGGCCGGGGTCACTCAGCCCCAGCATTTT. The whole variable domain, remainder taken from reference TRBV7-9 and TRBJ1-5, is DTGVSQNPRHKITKRGQNVTFRCDPISEHNRLYWYRQTLGQGPEFLTYFQNEAQLEKSRLLSDRFSAERPKGSFSTLEIQRTEQGDSAMYLCASSSAGVTQPQHFGDGTRLSIL.

The chain uses TRBV5-1 and TRBJ1-5, with 8 bases that match TRBD1. The CDR3 length is 14 residues. The germline CDR1 and CDR2 sequences are SGHRS and YFSETQ. J was trimmed by 7 bases and V by 4 bases; bases with no gene match: 7. The CDR3 sequence: CASSTTGDGQPQHF. CDR3 bases: TGCGCCAGCAGCACGACAGGGGATGGGCAGCCCCAGCATTTT.

CDR3 nucleotides: TGCGCCAGCAGCTTGTTGGCCGGGGACGAGCAGTACTTC. Its protein product is CASSLLAGDEQYF. This chain links TRBV5-1 with TRBJ2-7, with D perhaps matching TRBD2 (5 bases). The germline V and J ends were trimmed by 1 base and 5 bases, with 10 bases remaining between them. Germline V gives CDR1 SGHRS, CDR2 YFSETQ. This CDR3 comprises 13 residues.

The chain links TRBV7-9 to TRBJ2-7; 7 bases match TRBD2. Germline lookup yields CDR1 SEHNR and CDR2 FQNEAQ (reference sequence). V dropped 1 base and J dropped 9; count of bases not matched to a gene: 9. The CDR3 covers 14 residues. CDR3 sequence: CASSLVSGDVGQYF. The CDR3 bases are TGTGCCAGCAGCTTAGTCAGCGGGGATGTCGGGCAGTACTTC.

J is TRBJ1-2 and V is TRBV15; unclear D gene. The germline V and J ends were trimmed by 0 bases and 2 bases, with 4 bases remaining between them. The CDR3 length is 13 residues. The germline CDR1 and CDR2 sequences are LNHNV and YYDKDF (reference sequence). CDR3 sequence reads: CATSRELNYGYTF. The CDR3 nucleotides are TGTGCCACCAGCAGAGAATTAAACTATGGCTACACCTTC.

This clone was seen only once. The rearrangement joins TRBV15 to TRBJ2-1; 10 positions match TRBD1. Germline loops: CDR1 LNHNV, CDR2 YYDKDF (reference sequence). V gave up 2 bases and J gave up 8 bases; unmatched junction bases: 12. This CDR3 contains 17 residues. The CDR3 reads CATSRLPGTGESYEQFF. CDR3 in DNA: TGTGCCACCAGCAGACTTCCCGGGACAGGGGAATCTTATGAGCAGTTCTTC.

The CDR3 region has the DNA TGTGCCAGCAGCTTGCGGTGGGGGTACTCTGGGGCCAACGTCCTGACTTTC. Encoded protein: CASSLRWGYSGANVLTF. This chain uses TRBV5-6 with TRBJ2-6; D tentatively reads TRBD1 or TRBD2 (5 bases each). The germline gives CDR1 SGHDT, CDR2 YYEEEE. The V gene lost 1 base and the J gene lost 0 bases, with 11 bases spanning the gap. The CDR3 contains 17 residues.

Turning to this clone: The sample holds other DNA sequences that translate to the same CDR3. This chain connects TRBV11-2 to TRBJ2-5; perhaps TRBD1 as D (6 bases). The CDR3 runs 14 residues. CDR1 and CDR2 (germline): SGHAT, FQNNGV. The V end was cut by 0 bases, the J end by 4 bases, with 9 bases between. The CDR3 region is CASSLDRGGETQYF. CDR3 coding DNA: TGTGCCAGCAGCTTAGACAGGGGTGGAGAGACCCAGTACTTC.

In regard to this clone: Other DNA sequences in the sample encode the same CDR3. The CDR3 here is CASSPPGNSYEQYF. The CDR3 nucleotides read TGTGCCAGCTCACCACCGGGGAACTCCTACGAGCAGTACTTC. The chain carries TRBV18 and TRBJ2-7; D not resolved. V lost 0 bases and J lost 0, with 6 bases in between. This CDR3 is built from 14 residues. Germline CDR1 KGHSH, CDR2 LQKENI.

This clone was recorded only once. This sequence joins TRBV27 and TRBJ2-3; weak D call: TRBD1 (7 bases). The CDR3 is 14 amino acids. The germline V and J ends were trimmed by 5 bases and 5 bases, with 14 bases remaining between them. Germline CDR1 reads MNHEY; CDR2 reads SMNVEV (reference sequence). The CDR3 protein is CASSVYRGGDTQYF. The CDR3 coding sequence is TGTGCCAGCAGTGTTTACAGGGGAGGAGATACGCAGTATTTT.

This chain links TRBV7-8 with TRBJ1-6; D is undetermined. Germline V gives CDR1 SGHVS, CDR2 FQNEAQ. The CDR3 consists of 16 residues. V gave up 1 base and J gave up 9 bases, with 16 bases separating them. The CDR3 region is CASSLEAGSIFSPLHF. In nucleotides, the CDR3 is TGTGCCAGCAGCTTAGAAGCTGGGTCGATTTTTTCACCCCTCCACTTT.

The V gene is TRBV18, the J gene TRBJ2-7; TRBD2 aligns across 7 bases. Germline V lookup: CDR1 KGHSH, CDR2 LQKENI. The CDR3 is made up of 15 amino acids. Unmatched junction bases numbered 8, after V lost 5 bases and J lost 1 base. CDR3: CASSSGVAGSYEQYF. The CDR3 DNA reads as TGTGCCAGCTCATCCGGGGTAGCGGGTTCCTACGAGCAGTACTTC.

This chain connects TRBV7-9 to TRBJ1-5, with D uncertain. Trimming took off 1 base at V and 5 bases at J, with 6 bases between the two ends. The germline gives CDR1 SEHNR, CDR2 FQNEAQ (reference sequence). This CDR3 is built from 13 residues. The CDR3: CASSLDRDQPQHF. The DNA of the CDR3 is TGTGCCAGCAGCTTAGACCGAGATCAGCCCCAGCATTTT. The whole variable domain, filled in from reference TRBV7-9 and TRBJ1-5, reads DTGVSQNPRHKITKRGQNVTFRCDPISEHNRLYWYRQTLGQGPEFLTYFQNEAQLEKSRLLSDRFSAERPKGSFSTLEIQRTEQGDSAMYLCASSLDRDQPQHFGDGTRLSIL.

The chain links TRBV18 to TRBJ2-3; either TRBD1 or TRBD2 may supply D (6 bases each). Germline assignment: CDR1 KGHSH and CDR2 LQKENI. Between the trimmed V and J ends, which lost 1 base and 3 bases, there was a span of 8 bases. The CDR3 is 14 residues long. The CDR3 loop is CASSPQGGTDTQYF. DNA of the CDR3: TGTGCCAGCTCACCACAGGGGGGAACAGATACGCAGTATTTT.

To note about this clone: The sample has other DNA sequences that encode this CDR3 too. The V and J genes are TRBV18 and TRBJ2-7; D possibly corresponds to TRBD2 (6 bases). Trimming removed 1 base at V and 0 bases at J, with 10 bases between. The CDR3 consists of 15 residues. Per the germline V gene, CDR1 is KGHSH and CDR2 is LQKENI. The CDR3 sequence is CASSPRGGSSYEQYF. The DNA for the CDR3 is TGTGCCAGCTCACCACGTGGGGGGAGCTCCTACGAGCAGTACTTC.

This chain joins TRBV19 and TRBJ1-2, with D perhaps matching TRBD1 (5 bases). Germline assignment: CDR1 LNHDA and CDR2 SQIVND (reference sequence). The length of the CDR3 is 12 residues. Trimming removed 10 bases from V and 4 bases from J, with 13 bases in between. In DNA, the CDR3 is TGTGCCACCTATATGGGGACCTATGGCTACACCTTC. Translated, it gives CATYMGTYGYTF.

This clone appeared a few times. This chain uses TRBV5-4 with TRBJ1-6, with D possibly matching TRBD1 (5 bases). Per germline, CDR1 SGHNT and CDR2 YYREEE (reference sequence). Trimming took 4 bases from V and 7 from J, leaving 18 bases between them. The CDR3 loop spans 16 amino acids. The CDR3 DNA is TGTGCCAGCAGCCCCCGGGGTACAGGAGCCAATTCACCCCTCCACTTT. It specifies CASSPRGTGANSPLHF.